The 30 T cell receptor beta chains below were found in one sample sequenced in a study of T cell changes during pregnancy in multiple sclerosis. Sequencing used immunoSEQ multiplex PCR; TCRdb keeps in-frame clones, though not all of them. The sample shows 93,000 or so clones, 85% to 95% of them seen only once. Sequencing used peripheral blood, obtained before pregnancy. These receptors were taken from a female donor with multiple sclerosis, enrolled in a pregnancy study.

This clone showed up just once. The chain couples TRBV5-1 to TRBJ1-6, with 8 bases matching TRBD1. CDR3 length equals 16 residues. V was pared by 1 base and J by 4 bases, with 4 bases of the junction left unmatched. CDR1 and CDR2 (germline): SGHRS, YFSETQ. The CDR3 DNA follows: TGCGCCAGCAGCTTGAGGGGGACAGGATATAATTCACCCCTCCACTTT. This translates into CASSLRGTGYNSPLHF.

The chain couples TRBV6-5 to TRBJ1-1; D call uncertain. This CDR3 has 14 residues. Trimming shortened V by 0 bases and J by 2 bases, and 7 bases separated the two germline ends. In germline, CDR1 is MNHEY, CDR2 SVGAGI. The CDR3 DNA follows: TGTGCCAGCAGTTACTCGACACATAACACTGAAGCTTTCTTT. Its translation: CASSYSTHNTEAFF.

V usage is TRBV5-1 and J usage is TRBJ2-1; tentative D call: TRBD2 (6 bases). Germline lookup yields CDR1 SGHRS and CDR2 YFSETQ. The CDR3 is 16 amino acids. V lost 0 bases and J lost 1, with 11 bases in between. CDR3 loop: CASSLGGDESYNEQFF. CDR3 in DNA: TGCGCCAGCAGCTTGGGGGGGGACGAGTCCTACAATGAGCAGTTCTTC.

The CDR3 sequence: CASSEFTGNEQFF. The CDR3 coding sequence is TGTGCCAGCAGTGAATTTACGGGGAATGAGCAGTTCTTC. The chain joins TRBV2 to TRBJ2-1; possibly TRBD2 for D (5 bases). The V end was cut by 2 bases, the J end by 7 bases, with 9 bases between. CDR3 length: 13 amino acids. Germline assignment: CDR1 SNHLY and CDR2 FYNNEI.

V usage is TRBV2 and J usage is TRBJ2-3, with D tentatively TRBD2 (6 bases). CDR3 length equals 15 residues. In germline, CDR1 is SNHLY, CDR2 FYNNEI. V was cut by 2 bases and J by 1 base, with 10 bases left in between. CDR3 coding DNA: TGTGCCAGCAGTGAACTAGCGTCTGGCACAGATACGCAGTATTTT. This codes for CASSELASGTDTQYF.

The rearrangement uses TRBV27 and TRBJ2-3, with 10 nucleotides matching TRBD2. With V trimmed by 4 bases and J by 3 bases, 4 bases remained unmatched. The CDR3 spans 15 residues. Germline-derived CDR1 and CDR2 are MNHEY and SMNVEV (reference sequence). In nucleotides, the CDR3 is TGTGCCAGCAGTTCCCCTAGCGGGAGTACAGATACGCAGTATTTT. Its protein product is CASSSPSGSTDTQYF.

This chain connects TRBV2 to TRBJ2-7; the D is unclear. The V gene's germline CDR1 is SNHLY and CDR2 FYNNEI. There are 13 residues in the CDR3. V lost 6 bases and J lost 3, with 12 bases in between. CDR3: CASRGPWRYEQYF. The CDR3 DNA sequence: TGTGCCAGCAGGGGCCCATGGCGCTACGAGCAGTACTTC.

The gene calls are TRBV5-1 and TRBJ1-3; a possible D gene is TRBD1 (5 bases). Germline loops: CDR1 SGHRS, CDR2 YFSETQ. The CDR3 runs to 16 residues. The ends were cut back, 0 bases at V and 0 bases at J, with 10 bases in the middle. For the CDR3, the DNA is TGCGCCAGCAGCTTGGGGGGCAGTATCTCTGGAAACACCATATATTTT. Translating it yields CASSLGGSISGNTIYF.

CDR3 in DNA: TGTGCCAGTAGTATAATAGGGACAGGCCACCATCAGCCCCAGCATTTT. This codes for CASSIIGTGHHQPQHF. V gene TRBV19 combines with J gene TRBJ1-5, with TRBD1 matching 8 bases. The CDR3 is made up of 16 amino acids. The germline gives CDR1 LNHDA, CDR2 SQIVND (reference sequence). After removal of 2 bases from V and 5 bases from J, the junction contained 8 bases not matched to a gene.

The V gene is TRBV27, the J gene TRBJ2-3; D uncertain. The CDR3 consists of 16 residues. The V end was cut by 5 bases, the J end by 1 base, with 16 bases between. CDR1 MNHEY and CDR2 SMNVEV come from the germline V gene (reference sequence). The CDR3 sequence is CASSPYGLMGTDTQYF. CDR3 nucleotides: TGTGCCAGCAGTCCATATGGCCTTATGGGCACAGATACGCAGTATTTT.

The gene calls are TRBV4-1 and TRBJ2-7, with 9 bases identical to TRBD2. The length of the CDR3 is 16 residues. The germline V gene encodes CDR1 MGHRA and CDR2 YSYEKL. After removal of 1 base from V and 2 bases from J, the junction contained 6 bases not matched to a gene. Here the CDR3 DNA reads TGCGCCAGCAGCCAAGGACTAGCGGAAAGTACCTACGAGCAGTACTTC. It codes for CASSQGLAESTYEQYF.

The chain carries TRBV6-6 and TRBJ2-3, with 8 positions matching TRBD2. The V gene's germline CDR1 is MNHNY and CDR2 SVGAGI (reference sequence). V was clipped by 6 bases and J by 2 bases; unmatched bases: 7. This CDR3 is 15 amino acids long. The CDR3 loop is CASSQTSANTDTQYF. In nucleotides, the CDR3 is TGTGCCAGCAGCCAGACTAGCGCCAACACAGATACGCAGTATTTT.

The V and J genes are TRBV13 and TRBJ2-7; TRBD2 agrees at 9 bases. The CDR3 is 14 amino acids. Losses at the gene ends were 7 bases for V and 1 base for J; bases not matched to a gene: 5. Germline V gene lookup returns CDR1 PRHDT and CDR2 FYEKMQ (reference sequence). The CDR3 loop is CASNRGGESYEQYF. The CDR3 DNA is TGTGCCAGCAACCGCGGGGGGGAATCCTACGAGCAGTACTTC.

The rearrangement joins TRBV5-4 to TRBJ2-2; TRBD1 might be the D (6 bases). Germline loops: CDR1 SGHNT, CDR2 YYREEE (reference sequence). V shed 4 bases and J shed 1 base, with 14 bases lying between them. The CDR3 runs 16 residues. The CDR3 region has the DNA TGTGCCAGCAGCCCCGGACAGAAACTGAACACCGGGGAGCTGTTTTTT. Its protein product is CASSPGQKLNTGELFF. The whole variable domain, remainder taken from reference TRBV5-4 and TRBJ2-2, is ETGVTQSPTHLIKTRGQQVTLRCSSQSGHNTVSWYQQALGQGPQFIFQYYREEENGRGNFPPRFSGLQFPNYSSELNVNALELDDSALYLCASSPGQKLNTGELFFGEGSRLTVL.

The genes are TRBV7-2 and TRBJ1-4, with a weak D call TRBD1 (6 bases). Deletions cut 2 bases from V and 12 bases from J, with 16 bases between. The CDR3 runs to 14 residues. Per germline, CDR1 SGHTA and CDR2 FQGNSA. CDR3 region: CASSLMTGHGELFF. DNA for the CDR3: TGTGCCAGCAGCTTAATGACAGGTCATGGGGAACTGTTTTTT.

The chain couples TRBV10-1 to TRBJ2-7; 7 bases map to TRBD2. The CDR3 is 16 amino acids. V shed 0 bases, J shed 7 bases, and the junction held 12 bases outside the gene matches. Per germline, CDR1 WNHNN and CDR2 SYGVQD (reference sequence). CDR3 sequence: CASSESNSGNEGEQYF. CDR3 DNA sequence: TGCGCCAGCAGTGAGTCTAACAGCGGGAATGAAGGGGAGCAGTACTTC.

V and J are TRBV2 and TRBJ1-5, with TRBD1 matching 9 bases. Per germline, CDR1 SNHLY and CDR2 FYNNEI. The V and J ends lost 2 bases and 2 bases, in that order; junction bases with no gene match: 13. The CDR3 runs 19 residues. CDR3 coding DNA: TGTGCCAGCAGTGAACGGACAGGGGCCGGAGTTCGCGGCAATCAGCCCCAGCATTTT. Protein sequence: CASSERTGAGVRGNQPQHF.

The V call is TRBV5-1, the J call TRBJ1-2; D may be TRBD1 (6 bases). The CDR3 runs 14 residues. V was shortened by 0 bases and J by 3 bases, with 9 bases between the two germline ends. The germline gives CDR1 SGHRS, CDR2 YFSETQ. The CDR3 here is CASSLAGADYGYTF. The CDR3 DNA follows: TGCGCCAGCAGCTTGGCAGGGGCGGACTATGGCTACACCTTC.

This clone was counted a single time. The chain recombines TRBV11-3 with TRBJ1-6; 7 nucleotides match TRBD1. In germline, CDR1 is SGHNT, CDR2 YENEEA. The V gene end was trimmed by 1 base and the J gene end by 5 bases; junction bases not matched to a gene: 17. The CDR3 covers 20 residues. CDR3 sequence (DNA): TGTGCCAGCAGCTTAGGGCTTCCCCCCATACAGGGGCAAGATAATTCACCCCTCCACTTT. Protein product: CASSLGLPPIQGQDNSPLHF.

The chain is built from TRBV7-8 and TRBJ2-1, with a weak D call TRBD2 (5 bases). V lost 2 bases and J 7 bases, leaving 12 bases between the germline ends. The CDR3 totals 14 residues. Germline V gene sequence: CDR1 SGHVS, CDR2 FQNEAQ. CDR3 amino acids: CASSLRGPGNEQFF. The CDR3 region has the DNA TGTGCCAGCAGCTTAAGAGGGCCGGGGAATGAGCAGTTCTTC. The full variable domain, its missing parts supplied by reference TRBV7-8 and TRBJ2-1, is GAGVSQSPRYKVAKRGQDVALRCDPISGHVSLFWYQQALGQGPEFLTYFQNEAQLDKSGLPSDRFFAERPEGSVSTLKIQRTQQEDSAVYLCASSLRGPGNEQFFGPGTRLTVL.

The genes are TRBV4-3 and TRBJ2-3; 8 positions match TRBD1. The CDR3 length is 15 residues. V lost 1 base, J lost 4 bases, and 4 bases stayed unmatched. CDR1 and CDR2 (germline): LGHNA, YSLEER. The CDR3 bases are TGCGCCAGCAGCCAAGTTCAGACAGGGGCAGATACGCAGTATTTT. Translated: CASSQVQTGADTQYF.

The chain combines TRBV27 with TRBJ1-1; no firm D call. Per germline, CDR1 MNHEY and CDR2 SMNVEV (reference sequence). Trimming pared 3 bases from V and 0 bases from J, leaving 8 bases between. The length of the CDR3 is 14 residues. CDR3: CASSFSQLNTEAFF. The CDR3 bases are TGTGCCAGCAGTTTCTCTCAGTTGAACACTGAAGCTTTCTTT.

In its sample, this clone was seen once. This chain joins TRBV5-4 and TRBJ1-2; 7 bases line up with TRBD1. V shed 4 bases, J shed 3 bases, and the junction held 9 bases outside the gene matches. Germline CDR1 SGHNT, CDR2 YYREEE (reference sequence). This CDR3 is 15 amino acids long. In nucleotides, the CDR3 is TGTGCCAGCAGCCCAAGACAGGGTAAGGACTATGGCTACACCTTC. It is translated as CASSPRQGKDYGYTF.

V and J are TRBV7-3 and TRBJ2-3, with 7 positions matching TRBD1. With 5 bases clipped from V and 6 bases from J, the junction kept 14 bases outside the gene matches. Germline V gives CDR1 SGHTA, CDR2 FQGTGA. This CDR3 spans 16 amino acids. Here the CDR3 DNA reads TGTGCCAGCAGCCCCAGGTCCCAGGGGGTCGGGGATACGCAGTATTTT. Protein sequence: CASSPRSQGVGDTQYF.

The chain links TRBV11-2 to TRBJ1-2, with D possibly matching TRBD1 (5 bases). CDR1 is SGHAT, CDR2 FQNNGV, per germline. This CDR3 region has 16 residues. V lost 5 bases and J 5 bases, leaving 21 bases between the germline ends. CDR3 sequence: CASSPTVGPRGYGYTF. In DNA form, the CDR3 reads TGTGCCAGCAGCCCGACCGTGGGGCCAAGGGGTTATGGCTACACCTTC.

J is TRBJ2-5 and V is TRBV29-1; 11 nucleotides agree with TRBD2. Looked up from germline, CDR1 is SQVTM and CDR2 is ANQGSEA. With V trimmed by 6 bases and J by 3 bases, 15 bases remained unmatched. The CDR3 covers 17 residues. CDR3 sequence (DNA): TGCAGCGTCCCAGGGAGGATACTAGCGGGAGCCAAAGAGACCCAGTACTTC. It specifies CSVPGRILAGAKETQYF.

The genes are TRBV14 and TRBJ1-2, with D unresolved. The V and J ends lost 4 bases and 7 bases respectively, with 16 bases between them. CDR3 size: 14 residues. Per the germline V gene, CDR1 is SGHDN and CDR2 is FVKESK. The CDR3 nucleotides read TGTGCCAGCAGCCTGGCGGGCCTACCGCCTGGCTACACCTTC. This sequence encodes CASSLAGLPPGYTF.

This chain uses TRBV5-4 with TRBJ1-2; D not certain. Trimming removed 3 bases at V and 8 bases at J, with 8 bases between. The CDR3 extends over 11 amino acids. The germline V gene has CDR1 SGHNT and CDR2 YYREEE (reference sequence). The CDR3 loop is CASSSSGGYTF. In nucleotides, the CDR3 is TGTGCCAGCAGCTCTAGTGGGGGCTACACCTTC.

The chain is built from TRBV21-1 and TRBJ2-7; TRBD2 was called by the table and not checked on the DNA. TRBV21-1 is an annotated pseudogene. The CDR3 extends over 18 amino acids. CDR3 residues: CASSKARFPGLASYEQYF. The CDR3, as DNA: TGTGCCAGCAGCAAAGCCAGGTTCCCGGGACTAGCCTCTTACGAGCAGTACTTC.

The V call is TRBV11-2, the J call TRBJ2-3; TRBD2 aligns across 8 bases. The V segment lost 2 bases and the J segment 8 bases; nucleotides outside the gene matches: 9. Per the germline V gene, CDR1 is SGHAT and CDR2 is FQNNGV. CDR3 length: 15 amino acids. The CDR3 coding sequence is TGTGCCAGCAGCTTAAGTCGCGGGGGGCGGGGTACGCAGTATTTT. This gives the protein CASSLSRGGRGTQYF. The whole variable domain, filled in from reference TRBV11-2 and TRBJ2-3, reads EAGVAQSPRYKIIEKRQSVAFWCNPISGHATLYWYQQILGQGPKLLIQFQNNGVVDDSQLPKDRFSAERLKGVDSTLKIQPAKLEDSAVYLCASSLSRGGRGTQYFGPGTRLTVL.